The sequence of this TCR beta chain was determined in a study of blood T cell repertoires in COVID-19. On the study more broadly: The United States, Italy and Spain were the sources of the acute and convalescent COVID-19 samples. PBMCs, B-cell-depleted T cells, or T cells provided the cDNA or gDNA that made up the material.

CDR3 length equals 14 residues. V was pared by 5 bases and J by 1 base, with 5 bases of the junction left unmatched. Germline V gives CDR1 SQVTM, CDR2 ANQGSEA. Generated by immunoSEQ multiplex PCR, the TCRdb table keeps only in-frame clones and is missing some. The data show about 41,000 clones, with about 86% seen just once and 3% to 4.5% held by the top ten. The material sequenced was peripheral blood. The receptor was isolated from a middle-aged man with COVID-19, enrolled during active disease. The gene calls are TRBV29-1 and TRBJ2-1; 7 nucleotides align to TRBD1. The CDR3, as DNA: TGCAGCGTTCCACAGGGGCCATCCTACAATGAGCAGTTCTTC. Translation gives CSVPQGPSYNEQFF.